One and the same sample provided the 27 T cell receptor beta chains below, sequenced in a study of cytomegalovirus exposure and HLA in healthy donors. 13 Jbeta primers and 60 Vbeta primers were used for the PCR. Sequenced by immunoSEQ multiplex PCR; TCRdb stores in-frame clones only, minus some. The sample yields just over 150,000 clones, less than 90% seen once. The sequenced material came from PBMCs. The receptors originated from a young woman in good health and CMV-seronegative.

This chain connects TRBV9 to TRBJ2-1; D is undetermined. The germline V and J ends were trimmed by 2 bases and 0 bases, with 9 bases remaining between them. The CDR3 is 15 residues long. Germline CDR1 SGDLS, CDR2 YYNGEE. CDR3 in DNA: TGTGCCAGCAGCGTCGAATGGAGCTCCTACAATGAGCAGTTCTTC. It specifies CASSVEWSSYNEQFF.

This clone was counted a single time. CDR3 sequence (DNA): TGTGCCAGCAGCTTCTCGGCGGGGCCGGCCTACGAGCAGTACTTC. Residues: CASSFSAGPAYEQYF. The genes are TRBV7-9 and TRBJ2-7; D perhaps matches TRBD2 (6 bases). V was pared by 3 bases and J by 2 bases, with 14 bases between. The CDR3 runs 15 residues. Germline V lookup: CDR1 SEHNR, CDR2 FQNEAQ (reference sequence).

The chain links TRBV28 to TRBJ2-3; 7 nucleotides match TRBD1. Per germline, CDR1 MDHEN and CDR2 SYDVKM. Trimming took 2 bases from V and 6 from J; bases not matched to a gene: 2. CDR3 length: 13 amino acids. CDR3 in amino acids: CASSLQGVDTQYF. CDR3 nucleotide sequence: TGTGCCAGCAGTTTACAGGGGGTGGATACGCAGTATTTT.

The rearrangement uses TRBV5-4 and TRBJ2-5; unclear D gene. The last part of the DNA fits TRBJ2-7 better; the J call may be wrong. This CDR3 is built from 11 residues. Germline CDR1 reads SGHNT; CDR2 reads YYREEE (reference sequence). The CDR3 region is CASSSNYEQYF. The CDR3 bases are TGTGCCAGCAGCTCGAACTACGAGCAGTACTTC.

V gene TRBV19 combines with J gene TRBJ2-3; weak D call: TRBD1 (5 bases). The CDR3 sequence is 15 residues long. Germline V gene sequence: CDR1 LNHDA, CDR2 SQIVND (reference sequence). V lost 3 bases, J lost 4 bases, and 14 bases lay in between. This CDR3 is CASSIVGRVADTQYF. In DNA form, the CDR3 reads TGTGCCAGTAGTATCGTGGGCAGGGTCGCAGATACGCAGTATTTT.

The rearrangement joins TRBV5-4 to TRBJ2-5; TRBD2 matches 10 bases. The CDR3 has 18 residues. The V gene end was trimmed by 2 bases and the J gene end by 6 bases; junction bases not matched to a gene: 16. CDR1 is SGHNT and CDR2 is YYREEE in the germline V gene (reference sequence). CDR3 loop: CASSFGASGSGGGKTQYF. As DNA, the CDR3 is TGTGCCAGCAGCTTCGGCGCTAGCGGGAGTGGAGGAGGAAAGACCCAGTACTTC.

This clone was recorded only once. The V gene is TRBV9, the J gene TRBJ2-3, with 12 positions matching TRBD2. Germline loops: CDR1 SGDLS, CDR2 YYNGEE. V trimming: 0 bases; J trimming: 5 bases; junction bases outside the gene matches: 7. The CDR3 sequence is 17 residues long. CDR3 sequence reads: CASSVEATSGGIDTQYF. The CDR3 bases are TGTGCCAGCAGCGTAGAAGCGACTAGCGGGGGAATAGATACGCAGTATTTT.

The chain combines TRBV5-1 with TRBJ2-7; TRBD1 matches at 9 bases. V lost 3 bases to trimming and J lost 0 bases; unmatched junction nucleotides: 4. CDR3 length: 15 residues. The germline gives CDR1 SGHRS, CDR2 YFSETQ. The DNA of the CDR3 is TGCGCCAGCAGCTGGGGGACAGGGAGCTCCTACGAGCAGTACTTC. Residues: CASSWGTGSSYEQYF.

This clone has just a few counts. The J gene is TRBJ2-3, the V gene TRBV5-8; 10 bases are shared with TRBD1. With V trimmed by 4 bases and J by 1 base, 3 bases remained unmatched. Germline CDR1 is SGHTS and CDR2 is YDEGEE. The CDR3 totals 15 residues. CDR3 amino acids: CASSPGTGGTDTQYF. CDR3 nucleotides: TGTGCCAGCAGCCCCGGGACAGGGGGCACAGATACGCAGTATTTT.

This chain joins TRBV9 and TRBJ2-1; D is undetermined. The CDR3 is made up of 12 amino acids. Looked up from germline, CDR1 is SGDLS and CDR2 is YYNGEE. V lost 3 bases to trimming and J lost 7 bases, with 8 bases between them. DNA of the CDR3: TGTGCCAGCAGCGCATCCCTAAATGAGCAGTTCTTC. Its protein product is CASSASLNEQFF.

CDR3 in amino acids: CTSSPRELAGTRNIQYF. The CDR3 coding sequence is TGCACCAGCAGCCCCAGGGAACTAGCGGGGACCAGAAACATTCAGTACTTC. The chain combines TRBV1 with TRBJ2-4; the table's D gene call, TRBD2, was not cross checked with the DNA. TRBV1 is assigned pseudogene status. The CDR3 sequence is 17 residues long.

This clone was counted a single time. The chain has TRBV2 and TRBJ2-7; weak D call: TRBD1 (6 bases). This CDR3 has 14 amino acids. CDR1 and CDR2 from the germline V gene are SNHLY and FYNNEI. V gave up 8 bases and J gave up 3 bases, with 17 bases separating them. In nucleotides, the CDR3 is TGTGCCAGCGAAGAACAGGGTACTGGCTACGAGCAGTACTTC. Encoded protein: CASEEQGTGYEQYF.

The chain is built from TRBV28 and TRBJ1-1, with 9 bases matching TRBD1. This CDR3 region has 15 residues. The J segment lost 5 bases and the V segment lost 6 bases, leaving 10 bases of the junction unmatched. In germline, CDR1 is MDHEN, CDR2 SYDVKM. The CDR3 sequence: CASRLGQGMGTEAFF. The CDR3 nucleotides read TGTGCCAGCAGACTGGGACAGGGAATGGGGACTGAAGCTTTCTTT.

This clone was detected only once. This chain uses TRBV18 with TRBJ1-6; 7 positions match TRBD1. The length of the CDR3 is 13 residues. The germline CDR1 and CDR2 sequences are KGHSH and LQKENI. J was trimmed by 8 bases and V by 3 bases; bases with no gene match: 1. In DNA, the CDR3 is TGTGCCAGCTCACCTACAGGGGATTCACCCCTCCACTTT. It encodes CASSPTGDSPLHF. Using reference TRBV18 and TRBJ1-6 for the parts outside the CDR3, the full variable domain is NAGVMQNPRHLVRRRGQEARLRCSPMKGHSHVYWYRQLPEEGLKFMVYLQKENIIDESGMPKERFSAEFPKEGPSILRIQQVVRGDSAAYFCASSPTGDSPLHFGNGTRLTVT.

This rearrangement joins TRBV6-6 to TRBJ2-2; tentatively, D is TRBD2 (5 bases). The CDR3 is made up of 15 amino acids. V lost 7 bases, J lost 4 bases, and 16 bases lay in between. The germline CDR1 and CDR2 sequences are MNHNY and SVGAGI (reference sequence). DNA for the CDR3: TGTGCCAGCACCTTAGGTGGGAGTTTCACCGGGGAGCTGTTTTTT. It encodes CASTLGGSFTGELFF.

CDR3 in amino acids: CASSQTVGIGGEQYF. CDR3 DNA: TGTGCCAGCAGCCAGACGGTGGGGATCGGGGGCGAGCAGTACTTC. The V and J genes are TRBV5-4 and TRBJ2-7, with a possible D match to TRBD2 (6 bases). Trimming pared 4 bases from V and 6 bases from J, leaving 20 bases between. The CDR3 runs 15 residues. Germline assignment: CDR1 SGHNT and CDR2 YYREEE (reference sequence). Drawing the rest from reference TRBV5-4 and TRBJ2-7, the complete variable domain is ETGVTQSPTHLIKTRGQQVTLRCSSQSGHNTVSWYQQALGQGPQFIFQYYREEENGRGNFPPRFSGLQFPNYSSELNVNALELDDSALYLCASSQTVGIGGEQYFGPGTRLTVT.

The V call is TRBV5-1, the J call TRBJ1-1, with a tentative D call TRBD1 (5 bases). The CDR3 runs 13 residues. Germline V gene sequence: CDR1 SGHRS, CDR2 YFSETQ. V was cut by 3 bases and J by 1 base, with 7 bases left in between. The CDR3 loop is CASSWGENTEAFF. The CDR3 DNA sequence: TGCGCCAGCAGCTGGGGGGAGAACACTGAAGCTTTCTTT.

This chain uses TRBV7-3 with TRBJ2-1, with D tentatively TRBD1 (5 bases). Looked up from germline, CDR1 is SGHTA and CDR2 is FQGTGA. The CDR3 contains 14 residues. The V end lost 1 base, the J end lost 4 bases, and 8 bases lay between the germline ends. The CDR3 DNA follows: TGTGCCAGCAGCTTAAAGGGGCTTTACAATGAGCAGTTCTTC. It codes for CASSLKGLYNEQFF.

The chain couples TRBV6-1 to TRBJ1-6; D unresolved. The CDR3 runs to 15 residues. Trimming removed 1 base at V and 2 bases at J, with 6 bases between. The germline V gene has CDR1 MNHNS and CDR2 SASEGT. The DNA of the CDR3 is TGTGCCAGCAGTGAAGTGGTAGCCTATAATTCACCCCTCCACTTT. It is translated as CASSEVVAYNSPLHF.

V is TRBV5-1 and J is TRBJ1-1; D possibly corresponds to TRBD1 (5 bases). Trimming stripped 6 bases from V and 3 bases from J, with 18 bases between. The germline V gene encodes CDR1 SGHRS and CDR2 YFSETQ. The CDR3 loop spans 15 amino acids. The DNA for the CDR3 is TGCGCCAGCAACTCGGGGGTTCCAGGTCACACTGAAGCTTTCTTT. It encodes CASNSGVPGHTEAFF.

This clone was seen once. V gene TRBV29-1 combines with J gene TRBJ1-1; tentatively, D is TRBD1 (6 bases). Germline-derived CDR1 and CDR2 are SQVTM and ANQGSEA. This CDR3 has 13 residues. The V gene lost 7 bases and the J gene lost 5 bases, with 17 bases spanning the gap. The CDR3 sequence: CSASRGAGTEAFF. In DNA form, the CDR3 reads TGCAGCGCCTCTCGGGGGGCCGGGACTGAAGCTTTCTTT.

This clone occurred once. V usage is TRBV6-5 and J usage is TRBJ1-2, with 8 bases fitting TRBD1. The CDR3 covers 14 residues. The germline CDR1 and CDR2 sequences are MNHEY and SVGAGI. Trimming cost V 5 bases and J 4 bases; bases outside gene matches: 6. The CDR3 DNA is TGTGCCAGCAGTAAAACAGGGGGAGCCTATGGCTACACCTTC. Translating gives CASSKTGGAYGYTF.

This chain uses TRBV28 with TRBJ2-2; TRBD1 aligns across 11 bases. The V gene's germline CDR1 is MDHEN and CDR2 SYDVKM. The V gene end was trimmed by 6 bases and the J gene end by 7 bases; junction bases not matched to a gene: 13. The CDR3 totals 17 residues. Here the CDR3 reads CASSSEGQGVGGGELFF. CDR3 DNA: TGTGCCAGCAGCTCCGAGGGACAGGGGGTAGGTGGCGGGGAGCTGTTTTTT.

The chain is built from TRBV19 and TRBJ2-7, with 10 nucleotides matching TRBD2. V was pared by 5 bases and J by 1 base, with 5 bases of the junction left unmatched. This CDR3 spans 15 amino acids. Germline assignment: CDR1 LNHDA and CDR2 SQIVND (reference sequence). CDR3 residues: CASSVLAGGSYEQYF. The CDR3 DNA sequence: TGTGCCAGTAGTGTGTTAGCGGGGGGTTCCTACGAGCAGTACTTC.

This clone was counted only a few times. The gene calls are TRBV5-4 and TRBJ1-3; a weak D match, TRBD1 (5 bases). CDR3 length equals 14 residues. The germline V and J ends were trimmed by 4 bases and 4 bases, with 12 bases remaining between them. Germline V gene lookup returns CDR1 SGHNT and CDR2 YYREEE (reference sequence). In nucleotides, the CDR3 is TGTGCCAGCAGCGTAGGACAACTCGGAAACACCATATATTTT. Translated, it gives CASSVGQLGNTIYF.

The V gene is TRBV7-9, the J gene TRBJ1-1, with TRBD1 matching 7 bases. Unmatched junction bases numbered 8, after V lost 2 bases and J lost 5 bases. The V gene's germline CDR1 is SEHNR and CDR2 FQNEAQ (reference sequence). The CDR3 spans 15 residues. The CDR3 region has the DNA TGTGCCAGCAGCTTATTTACAGGGGCGTTGACTGAAGCTTTCTTT. As protein: CASSLFTGALTEAFF.

About this clone: Mismatch with germline at one junction end may stem from a read error. The chain combines TRBV29-1 with TRBJ2-5; D gene ambiguous. Gene TRBJ2-7 matches the end of the DNA better, so the J call may be wrong. The CDR3 covers 12 residues. CDR1 SQVTM and CDR2 ANQGSEA come from the germline V gene. The CDR3, as DNA: TGCAGCGTGGAAGGAGATGCCTACGAGCAGTACTTC. This codes for CSVEGDAYEQYF.